The 28 T cell receptor beta chains listed next were all sequenced from one sample in a study of cytomegalovirus exposure and HLA in healthy donors. Both 60 Vbeta primers and 13 Jbeta primers went into the PCR. Here immunoSEQ multiplex PCR was the method, and the copy in TCRdb shows in-frame clones only, minus some. The sample data list some 130,000 clones. Sequencing input: PBMCs. These receptors were taken from a man younger than 30 in good health and CMV-seronegative.

The rearrangement joins TRBV7-3 to TRBJ2-6; D call uncertain. This CDR3 contains 17 residues. From germline, CDR1 is SGHTA and CDR2 FQGTGA. Trimming removed 0 bases at V and 0 bases at J, with 9 bases between. CDR3 sequence: CASSLTAASSGANVLTF. In DNA, the CDR3 is TGTGCCAGCAGCTTAACCGCAGCGAGCTCTGGGGCCAACGTCCTGACTTTC.

This chain joins TRBV9 and TRBJ2-7, with 8 bases lining up with TRBD2. After removal of 0 bases from V and 7 bases from J, the junction contained 12 bases not matched to a gene. CDR3 length: 16 amino acids. Germline CDR1 SGDLS, CDR2 YYNGEE. The CDR3 loop reads CASSVDPAGVGVEQYF. The CDR3 region has the DNA TGTGCCAGCAGCGTAGATCCAGCGGGAGTCGGTGTGGAGCAGTACTTC.

The chain has TRBV27 and TRBJ2-4; a weak D match, TRBD2 (6 bases). In germline, CDR1 is MNHEY, CDR2 SMNVEV (reference sequence). With 5 bases removed from V and 5 bases from J, the gap between germline ends came to 7 bases. This CDR3 is 12 amino acids long. The CDR3 is CASSGGENIQYF. The DNA for the CDR3 is TGTGCCAGCAGTGGAGGGGAAAACATTCAGTACTTC.

The chain recombines TRBV15 with TRBJ2-2; D perhaps matches TRBD1 (6 bases). CDR1 and CDR2 (germline): LNHNV, YYDKDF (reference sequence). V lost 5 bases and J 6 bases, leaving 13 bases between the germline ends. The CDR3 is made up of 14 amino acids. The CDR3 here is CATSPRQASGELFF. The CDR3 DNA reads TGTGCCACCAGCCCCCGACAGGCCTCCGGGGAGCTGTTTTTT.

V gene TRBV19 combines with J gene TRBJ1-4, with no clear D. V dropped 3 bases and J dropped 4 bases, with 6 bases sitting between them. CDR3 length: 13 amino acids. CDR1 is LNHDA and CDR2 is SQIVND in the germline V gene (reference sequence). The CDR3 DNA sequence: TGTGCCAGTAGTATCGCGGGTAATGAAAAACTGTTTTTT. Its protein is CASSIAGNEKLFF.

This chain's CDR3 is CASSLDGQPQHF. The CDR3 DNA follows: TGCGCCAGCAGCTTGGACGGGCAGCCCCAGCATTTT. This chain connects TRBV5-1 to TRBJ1-5; the D is unclear. Per germline, CDR1 SGHRS and CDR2 YFSETQ. The CDR3 is 12 residues long. V lost 0 bases, J lost 7 bases, and 5 bases lay in between.

The rearrangement joins TRBV30 to TRBJ1-1; maybe TRBD1 (6 bases). Trimming took off 1 base at V and 6 bases at J, with 12 bases between the two ends. This CDR3 spans 13 amino acids. Looked up from germline, CDR1 is GTSNPN and CDR2 is SVGIG (reference sequence). The DNA of the CDR3 is TGTGCCTGGAGTGGTACAGGGACCGCTGAAGCTTTCTTT. It codes for CAWSGTGTAEAFF.

The chain is built from TRBV5-1 and TRBJ2-5; 7 bases are a match to TRBD1. This CDR3 region has 14 residues. The V and J ends lost 6 bases and 4 bases, in that order; junction bases with no gene match: 9. Germline V gene data show CDR1 as SGHRS and CDR2 as YFSETQ. The CDR3 bases are TGCGCCAGCAACATGTGGCAGGGGGTAGAGACCCAGTACTTC. Residues: CASNMWQGVETQYF.

The gene calls are TRBV4-2 and TRBJ2-1; D may be TRBD2 (6 bases). V was pared by 4 bases and J by 5 bases, with 27 bases between. This CDR3 spans 19 amino acids. Germline CDR1 is LGHNA and CDR2 is YNFKEQ. The CDR3 loop reads CASSLAAALYTGAHNEQFF. The DNA for the CDR3 is TGTGCCAGCAGCCTGGCTGCCGCATTATACACGGGAGCCCACAATGAGCAGTTCTTC.

The gene calls are TRBV2 and TRBJ2-1; the match to TRBD1 covers 8 bases. Germline V gives CDR1 SNHLY, CDR2 FYNNEI. J lost 4 bases, V lost 7 bases, and 9 bases had no gene match. CDR3 size: 15 residues. The CDR3 region is CASTVSTGAYNEQFF. DNA for the CDR3: TGTGCCAGCACGGTTTCGACAGGGGCTTACAATGAGCAGTTCTTC.

The J gene is TRBJ1-3, the V gene TRBV10-3; D is unresolved. V lost 2 bases and J lost 0, with 11 bases in between. Germline V gene data show CDR1 as ENHRY and CDR2 as SYGVKD. The CDR3 contains 16 residues. CDR3 sequence: CAISEIILISGNTIYF. The CDR3, as DNA: TGTGCCATCAGTGAGATTATTCTAATCTCTGGAAACACCATATATTTT.

The V and J genes are TRBV18 and TRBJ2-7; D remains ambiguous. This CDR3 is built from 13 residues. Germline CDR1 is KGHSH and CDR2 is LQKENI. Trimming shortened V by 5 bases and J by 0 bases, and 8 bases separated the two germline ends. CDR3 in DNA: TGTGCCAGCTCAAATCTTAACTCCTACGAGCAGTACTTC. Translated: CASSNLNSYEQYF.

The V and J genes are TRBV11-2 and TRBJ2-7, with D possibly being TRBD2 (6 bases). The V end was cut by 2 bases, the J end by 4 bases, with 12 bases between. The length of the CDR3 is 14 residues. Germline lookup yields CDR1 SGHAT and CDR2 FQNNGV. The CDR3 nucleotides are TGTGCCAGCAGCTTAAGTGATGGACTATACGAGCAGTACTTC. Protein sequence: CASSLSDGLYEQYF.

The chain uses TRBV10-3 and TRBJ2-4, with D hard to call. The CDR3 has 16 amino acids. V lost 2 bases to trimming and J lost 0 bases, with 11 bases between them. Germline CDR1 and CDR2: ENHRY and SYGVKD. CDR3 loop: CAISEGSPLAKNIQYF. In nucleotides, the CDR3 is TGTGCCATCAGTGAGGGCTCCCCGCTAGCCAAAAACATTCAGTACTTC.

The gene calls are TRBV7-2 and TRBJ1-1; D gene unclear. In germline, CDR1 is SGHTA, CDR2 FQGNSA. The length of the CDR3 is 15 residues. Trimming left V 0 bases short and J 1 base short, with 9 bases between. The CDR3 coding sequence is TGTGCCAGCAGCTTAGCGGGCAGTCCGAACACTGAAGCTTTCTTT. As protein: CASSLAGSPNTEAFF.

The chain carries TRBV7-9 and TRBJ2-7; 12 positions agree with TRBD1. The CDR3 length is 15 residues. Looked up from germline, CDR1 is SEHNR and CDR2 is FQNEAQ (reference sequence). V shed 1 base and J 7 bases; nucleotides not matched to a gene: 5. The DNA of the CDR3 is TGTGCCAGCAGCTTAGGGGGACAGGGGGCTTGGGAGCAGTACTTC. Protein sequence: CASSLGGQGAWEQYF.

This chain connects TRBV11-3 to TRBJ1-1, with D maybe TRBD1 (5 bases). This CDR3 has 16 residues. CDR1 is SGHNT, CDR2 YENEEA, per germline. V shed 0 bases and J shed 5 bases, with 16 bases lying between them. CDR3 coding DNA: TGTGCCAGCAGCTTAGATCAAAGTTCCGGGGGAACTGAAGCTTTCTTT. Amino acid sequence: CASSLDQSSGGTEAFF.

The gene calls are TRBV5-6 and TRBJ1-5; maybe TRBD1 (5 bases). The CDR3 consists of 16 residues. V lost 0 bases and J lost 5, with 15 bases in between. From germline, CDR1 is SGHDT and CDR2 YYEEEE. In DNA form, the CDR3 reads TGTGCCAGCAGCTTGGCATCTGGCAGGGAACATCAGCCCCAGCATTTT. It specifies CASSLASGREHQPQHF.

This chain connects TRBV15 to TRBJ2-3; 11 bases map to TRBD2. The CDR3 sequence is 18 residues long. J gave up 7 bases and V 0 bases, and 12 bases lay outside the gene matches. Germline values: CDR1 LNHNV, CDR2 YYDKDF (reference sequence). This CDR3 reads CATSRETPLAGGGHTQYF. As DNA, the CDR3 is TGTGCCACCAGCAGAGAGACTCCCCTAGCGGGAGGAGGGCATACGCAGTATTTT.

V gene TRBV29-1 combines with J gene TRBJ2-2; perhaps TRBD1 as D (6 bases). Germline assignment: CDR1 SQVTM and CDR2 ANQGSEA. CDR3 length: 13 amino acids. Between the trimmed V and J ends, which lost 7 bases and 3 bases, there was a span of 12 bases. Here the CDR3 reads CSGTGSYTGELFF. CDR3 DNA: TGCAGCGGAACAGGGTCCTACACCGGGGAGCTGTTTTTT.

The chain couples TRBV5-1 to TRBJ2-7; perhaps TRBD1 as D (6 bases). The CDR3 spans 13 residues. The V end was cut by 4 bases, the J end by 4 bases, with 12 bases between. Germline V CDR1 and CDR2: SGHRS, YFSETQ. CDR3 nucleotides: TGCGCCAGCAGCCCGGGACAAGAATACGAGCAGTACTTC. It encodes CASSPGQEYEQYF.

The rearrangement joins TRBV28 to TRBJ1-3; D might be TRBD1 (6 bases). The CDR3 consists of 16 residues. The V gene lost 8 bases and the J gene lost 8 bases, with 25 bases spanning the gap. CDR1 is MDHEN, CDR2 SYDVKM, per germline. CDR3 nucleotide sequence: TGTGCCAGCCATCGGGGGGGCAGGGAGAAGAAAGACACCATATATTTT. It is translated as CASHRGGREKKDTIYF.

The V call is TRBV28, the J call TRBJ1-2; TRBD1 matches at 8 bases. J gave up 2 bases and V 5 bases, and 7 bases lay outside the gene matches. CDR3 length equals 15 residues. Per the germline V gene, CDR1 is MDHEN and CDR2 is SYDVKM. CDR3 DNA: TGTGCCAGCAGTAACAGGGGGGGGCAAAACTATGGCTACACCTTC. Translation: CASSNRGGQNYGYTF.

A word on this clone: The sample holds other DNA sequences that translate to the same CDR3. The genes are TRBV7-3 and TRBJ2-2; D may be TRBD2 (6 bases). CDR1 and CDR2 from the germline V gene are SGHTA and FQGTGA. The CDR3 is made up of 12 amino acids. V was shortened by 5 bases and J by 5 bases, with 6 bases between the two germline ends. The CDR3 coding sequence is TGTGCCAGCAGCCGGGGGACCGGGGAGCTGTTTTTT. Amino acids: CASSRGTGELFF.

The chain carries TRBV19 and TRBJ2-3; the D is unclear. Germline V lookup: CDR1 LNHDA, CDR2 SQIVND (reference sequence). Trimming cost V 10 bases and J 4 bases, with 15 bases left between them. This CDR3 contains 13 residues. CDR3 bases: TGTGCCACCTACCCCAGGAATTCAGATACGCAGTATTTT. Residues: CATYPRNSDTQYF. Combining the CDR3 with reference TRBV19 and TRBJ2-3 gives the whole variable domain DGGITQSPKYLFRKEGQNVTLSCEQNLNHDAMYWYRQDPGQGLRLIYYSQIVNDFQKGDIAEGYSVSREKKESFPLTVTSAQKNPTAFYLCATYPRNSDTQYFGPGTRLTVL.

The chain couples TRBV5-1 to TRBJ2-7; no firm D call. This CDR3 comprises 12 residues. CDR1 SGHRS and CDR2 YFSETQ come from the germline V gene. V was clipped by 4 bases and J by 7 bases, with 12 bases between them. Here the CDR3 DNA reads TGCGCCAGCAGCCTTGGAGAAGGTGAGCAGTACTTC. Its protein product is CASSLGEGEQYF.

The gene calls are TRBV28 and TRBJ1-1; no reliable D call. CDR1 MDHEN and CDR2 SYDVKM come from the germline V gene. Between the trimmed V and J ends, which lost 2 bases and 1 base, there was a span of 5 bases. This CDR3 is 13 amino acids long. CDR3 in amino acids: CASSLEGNTEAFF. CDR3 in DNA: TGTGCCAGCAGTTTAGAGGGGAACACTGAAGCTTTCTTT.

This CDR3 reads CASCTEIQETQYF. CDR3 bases: TGTGCCAGCTGTACAGAAATACAAGAGACCCAGTACTTC. The chain carries TRBV5-4 and TRBJ2-5; D unclear. Germline V gives CDR1 SGHNT, CDR2 YYREEE (reference sequence). The CDR3 has 13 amino acids. Between the trimmed V and J ends, which lost 7 bases and 2 bases, there was a span of 12 bases.